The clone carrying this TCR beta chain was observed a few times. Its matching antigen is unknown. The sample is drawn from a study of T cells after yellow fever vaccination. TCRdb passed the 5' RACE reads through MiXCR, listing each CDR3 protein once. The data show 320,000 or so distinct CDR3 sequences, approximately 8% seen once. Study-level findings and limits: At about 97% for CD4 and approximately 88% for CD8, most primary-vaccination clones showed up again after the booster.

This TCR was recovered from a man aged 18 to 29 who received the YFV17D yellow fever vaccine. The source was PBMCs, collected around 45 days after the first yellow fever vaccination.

In DNA, the CDR3 is TGTGCCAGCTCACCATCTAATAGGTTAGCCAAAAACATTCAGTACTTC. Encoded protein: CASSPSNRLAKNIQYF. The chain uses TRBV18 and TRBJ2-4, with D unclear. The CDR3 covers 16 residues. From germline, CDR1 is KGHSH and CDR2 LQKENI. V shed 2 bases and J shed 0 bases, with 11 bases lying between them.